A single sample is the source of the 12 T cell receptor beta chains below, sequenced in a study of blood T cell repertoires in COVID-19. Here immunoSEQ multiplex PCR was the method, and the copy in TCRdb shows in-frame clones only, minus some. Of 330,000 or so clones listed, roughly 86% are singletons. Specimen: PBMCs or T cells enriched from blood (not recorded which). The receptor set was obtained from a woman aged 30 to 39 who had been exposed to COVID-19.

This clone was detected a few times. The gene calls are TRBV12-3 or TRBV12-4 and TRBJ2-6; D remains ambiguous. The CDR3 spans 13 residues. V was clipped by 6 bases and J by 2 bases, with 5 bases between them. As DNA, the CDR3 is TGTGCCAGCAGGGGCGCTGGGGCCAACGTCCTGACTTTC. Amino acids: CASRGAGANVLTF.

The chain uses TRBV13 and TRBJ2-7; 13 nucleotides match TRBD2. From germline, CDR1 is PRHDT and CDR2 FYEKMQ (reference sequence). After removal of 5 bases from V and 5 bases from J, the junction contained 3 bases not matched to a gene. CDR3 length: 14 amino acids. The CDR3 region is CASSPTSGRNEQYF. In DNA, the CDR3 is TGTGCCAGCAGCCCGACTAGCGGGAGGAACGAGCAGTACTTC.

The chain combines TRBV11-2 with TRBJ2-7; 8 bases match TRBD1. Unmatched junction bases numbered 5, after V lost 1 base and J lost 6 bases. CDR3 length equals 14 residues. Germline V gene lookup returns CDR1 SGHAT and CDR2 FQNNGV. The CDR3 region is CASSLGQGRLEQYF. As DNA, the CDR3 is TGTGCCAGCAGCTTAGGACAGGGGAGACTCGAGCAGTACTTC.

The chain combines TRBV23-1 with TRBJ1-2; D is ambiguous. TRBV23-1 is an ORF; its function is uncertain. The length of the CDR3 is 17 residues. With 2 bases removed from V and 4 bases from J, the gap between germline ends came to 20 bases. CDR3 residues: CASSQVPGEGGCYGYTF. The CDR3 region has the DNA TGCGCCAGCAGTCAAGTTCCCGGGGAGGGCGGTTGCTATGGCTACACCTTC.

Regarding this clone: Other DNA sequences in the same sample also yield this CDR3. The chain is built from TRBV9 and TRBJ1-5; a possible D gene is TRBD1 (5 bases). The germline gives CDR1 SGDLS, CDR2 YYNGEE. CDR3 length equals 14 residues. V was pared by 4 bases and J by 4 bases, with 12 bases between. CDR3 sequence reads: CASSPTGGNQPQHF. As DNA, the CDR3 is TGTGCCAGCAGCCCCACCGGGGGGAATCAGCCCCAGCATTTT.

J is TRBJ2-5 and V is TRBV12-3 or TRBV12-4; D perhaps matches TRBD2 (6 bases). The CDR3 has 12 residues. V was clipped by 3 bases and J by 9 bases, with 11 bases between them. CDR3 residues: CASSLGREAQYF. CDR3 coding DNA: TGTGCCAGCAGTTTGGGCAGGGAGGCCCAGTACTTC.

This chain links TRBV10-3 with TRBJ2-2; no clear D gene. This CDR3 has 11 amino acids. CDR1 ENHRY and CDR2 SYGVKD come from the germline V gene. Trimming took off 10 bases at V and 0 bases at J, with 3 bases between the two ends. The CDR3 spells CATTNTGELFF. Written as DNA, the CDR3 is TGTGCCACCACGAACACCGGGGAGCTGTTTTTT.

The chain carries TRBV7-3 and TRBJ1-4, with TRBD1 identical over 7 bases. Germline trimming cut 5 bases from V and 7 bases from J; bases unmatched to any gene: 10. Germline values: CDR1 SGHTA, CDR2 FQGTGA. This CDR3 contains 15 residues. For the CDR3, the DNA is TGTGCCAGCAGCCACACAGGGGCAGTGGGTGAAAAACTGTTTTTT. It codes for CASSHTGAVGEKLFF.

The CDR3 sequence is CASGDRGDTGELFF. CDR3 bases: TGTGCCAGCGGGGACAGGGGAGACACCGGGGAGCTGTTTTTT. The chain joins TRBV6-5 to TRBJ2-2; TRBD1 matches 10 bases. Trimming took 8 bases from V and 3 from J; bases not matched to a gene: 3. There are 14 residues in the CDR3. CDR1 is MNHEY and CDR2 is SVGAGI in the germline V gene.

This clone was seen just once. The CDR3 DNA follows: TGTGCCAGCAGTCTGACAGGCGGAGTGGAAGCTTTCTTT. Translating gives CASSLTGGVEAFF. The chain recombines TRBV5-5 with TRBJ1-1; possibly TRBD1 for D (6 bases). Per the germline V gene, CDR1 is SGHKS and CDR2 is YYEKEE (reference sequence). V shed 5 bases and J shed 8 bases, with 16 bases lying between them. CDR3 size: 13 residues.

This clone appeared a single time. The rearrangement joins TRBV13 to TRBJ2-7, with 10 bases that match TRBD2. CDR1 is PRHDT and CDR2 is FYEKMQ in the germline V gene (reference sequence). J lost 6 bases, V lost 2 bases, and 7 bases had no gene match. The CDR3 has 15 amino acids. CDR3 coding DNA: TGTGCCAGCAGCTTAAATCTAGCGGGAGTTCCCGAGCAGTACTTC. It is translated as CASSLNLAGVPEQYF.

The rearrangement joins TRBV28 to TRBJ2-7; 7 bases are a match to TRBD2. The length of the CDR3 is 14 residues. CDR1 and CDR2 from the germline V gene are MDHEN and SYDVKM. With 8 bases clipped from V and 2 bases from J, the junction kept 9 bases outside the gene matches. In DNA form, the CDR3 reads TGTGCCAGCGGAGGCGGGGGAACGGCCTACGAGCAGTACTTC. This codes for CASGGGGTAYEQYF.